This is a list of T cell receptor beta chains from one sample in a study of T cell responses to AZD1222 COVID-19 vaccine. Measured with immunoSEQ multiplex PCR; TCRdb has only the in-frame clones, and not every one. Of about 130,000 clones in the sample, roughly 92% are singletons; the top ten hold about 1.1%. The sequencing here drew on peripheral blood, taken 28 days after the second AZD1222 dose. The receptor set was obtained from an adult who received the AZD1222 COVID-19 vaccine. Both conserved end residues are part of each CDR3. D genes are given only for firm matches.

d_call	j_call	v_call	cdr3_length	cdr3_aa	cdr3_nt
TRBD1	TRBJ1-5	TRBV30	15	CAWRRKTGVVQPQHF	TGTGCCTGGAGGAGAAAGACAGGGGTCGTCCAGCCCCAGCATTTT
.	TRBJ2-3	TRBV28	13	CASSLGSTDTQYF	TGTGCCAGCAGCTTGGGGAGCACAGATACGCAGTATTTT
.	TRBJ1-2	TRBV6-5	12	CASSYSGYGYTF	TGTGCCAGCAGTTACTCAGGGTATGGCTACACCTTC
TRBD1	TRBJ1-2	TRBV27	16	CASSLDRGVSSEGYTF	TGTGCCAGCAGTTTAGACAGGGGAGTATCGTCTGAGGGCTACACCTTC
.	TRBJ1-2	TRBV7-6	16	CASSLIPIDRPNGYTF	TGTGCCAGCAGCTTAATACCGATCGACAGGCCGAATGGCTACACCTTC
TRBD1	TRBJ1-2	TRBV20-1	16	CSASLGQGHVNYGYTF	TGCAGTGCTAGTCTCGGACAGGGGCACGTCAACTATGGCTACACCTTC
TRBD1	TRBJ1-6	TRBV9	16	CASSVSDRGRNSPLHF	TGTGCCAGCAGCGTATCGGACAGGGGCCGCAATTCACCCCTCCACTTT
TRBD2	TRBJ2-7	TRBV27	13	CASRAAGAYEQYF	TGTGCCAGCAGGGCAGCGGGGGCCTACGAGCAGTACTTC
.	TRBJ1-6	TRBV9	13	CASSVGGNSPLHF	TGTGCCAGCAGCGTAGGGGGCAATTCACCCCTCCACTTT
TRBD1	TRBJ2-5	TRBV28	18	CASSFSQGAHHLQETQYF	TGTGCCAGCAGTTTTTCACAGGGGGCGCACCACTTACAAGAGACCCAGTACTTC